The rows below give T cell receptor beta chains drawn from one sample of a study of low-dose radiotherapy and immunotherapy resistance in tumors. In TCRdb, the reads were re-called with MiXCR into one record per CDR3 protein. The sample yields 85,000 to 95,000 distinct CDR3 sequences, 20% to 25% seen once. This material consisted of PBMCs, taken after low-dose radiotherapy plus immunotherapy. These receptors all stem from a female donor with ovarian cancer. Both conserved end residues are part of each CDR3. D genes are given only for firm matches. Expanded clones get a size class; other rows say once, few or many, or leave the size out.

D gene	clone size	J gene	V gene	CDR3 protein	CDR3 DNA
TRBD1	many	TRBJ1-2	TRBV5-1	CASSLVGQGDYGYTF	TGCGCCAGCAGCTTGGTTGGACAGGGAGACTATGGCTACACCTTC
NA	NA	TRBJ1-5	TRBV20-1	CSARNSNRNQPQHF	TGCAGTGCTAGAAACTCAAACCGGAATCAGCCCCAGCATTTT
NA	NA	TRBJ2-2	TRBV28	CATSDTRTGETGELFFF	NA
NA	many	TRBJ2-6	TRBV19	CASTLGAPSGANVLTF	TGTGCCAGTACTTTGGGCGCCCCCTCTGGGGCCAACGTCCTGACTTTC
NA	many	TRBJ2-2	TRBV11-3	CASMVNTGELFF	TGTGCCAGCATGGTTAACACCGGGGAGCTGTTTTTT
NA	few	TRBJ2-5	TRBV5-5	CASSPDRRETQYF	TGTGCCAGCAGCCCCGACAGGCGGGAGACCCAGTACTTC
TRBD2	many	TRBJ2-7	TRBV5-1	CASSLASGAGEQYF	TGCGCCAGCAGCTTGGCTAGCGGGGCTGGGGAGCAGTACTTC
NA	many	TRBJ1-4	TRBV19	CASSISQLTNEKLFF	TGTGCCAGTAGTATATCACAGCTGACTAATGAAAAACTGTTTTTT
NA	NA	TRBJ1-5	TRBV19	CASNGPEGNQPQHF	TGTGCCAGTAATGGGCCTGAGGGAAATCAGCCCCAGCATTTT
NA	many	TRBJ1-3	TRBV6-2/TRBV6-3	CASGQTVLSSGNTIYF	TGTGCCAGCGGACAGACAGTGCTGAGCTCTGGAAACACCATATATTTT
TRBD2	many	TRBJ2-1	TRBV18	CASSPQGLAGGGSLNEQFF	TGTGCCAGCTCACCGCAGGGACTAGCGGGAGGGGGCTCCCTAAATGAGCAGTTCTTC
TRBD2	many	TRBJ2-1	TRBV20-1	CSATLPGLASENEQFF	TGCAGTGCTACCCTCCCCGGACTAGCGTCTGAGAATGAGCAGTTCTTC
TRBD1	many	TRBJ2-5	TRBV19	CASSSPTGGLETQYF	TGTGCCAGTAGTTCACCGACAGGGGGACTAGAGACCCAGTACTTC
TRBD2	many	TRBJ2-7	TRBV5-4	CASSGERLAGAHEQYF	TGTGCCAGCAGCGGAGAAAGACTAGCGGGAGCCCACGAGCAGTACTTC
NA	NA	TRBJ2-7	TRBV20-1	CSANSGSYEQYF	TGCAGTGCTAACAGCGGTTCCTACGAGCAGTACTTC
TRBD2	many	TRBJ2-1	TRBV29-1	CSATSGRSNEQFF	TGCAGCGCTACTAGCGGGAGAAGCAATGAGCAGTTCTTC
NA	many	TRBJ1-5	TRBV2	CASSEPGVQPQHF	TGTGCCAGCAGTGAACCGGGGGTTCAGCCCCAGCATTTT
NA	many	TRBJ1-1	TRBV12-3/TRBV12-4	CASSFRGAEAFF	TGTGCCAGCAGTTTCCGGGGGGCTGAAGCTTTCTTT
NA	many	TRBJ1-2	TRBV5-4	CASSLDNNYGYTF	TGTGCCAGCAGCTTAGACAATAACTATGGCTACACCTTC
NA	many	TRBJ2-7	TRBV3-1	CASSFPTGRTTYEQYF	TGTGCCAGCAGCTTTCCGACAGGGAGGACTACCTACGAGCAGTACTTC
NA	many	TRBJ1-1	TRBV6-2/TRBV6-3	CASSYDPRGRVWTEAFF	TGTGCCAGCAGTTACGACCCTCGGGGCCGGGTGTGGACTGAAGCTTTCTTT
NA	many	TRBJ1-2	TRBV20-1	CSATGGMVTYGYTF	TGCAGTGCTACGGGGGGAATGGTGACCTATGGCTACACCTTC
TRBD2	many	TRBJ2-1	TRBV5-1	CASSQLKAGGPGEQFF	TGCGCCAGCAGCCAACTAAAAGCGGGAGGGCCGGGTGAGCAGTTCTTC
TRBD2	NA	TRBJ2-3	TRBV5-1	CASSSPYSGGTDTQYF	TGCGCCAGCAGCTCGCCCTATAGCGGGGGCACAGATACGCAGTATTTT
NA	NA	TRBJ1-1	TRBV12-3/TRBV12-4	CASSFFGVNTEAFF	TGTGCCAGCAGTTTTTTTGGGGTGAACACTGAAGCTTTCTTT
TRBD1	many	TRBJ2-7	TRBV7-8	CASRPGTGAYEQYF	TGTGCCAGCAGACCCGGGACAGGGGCCTACGAGCAGTACTTC
NA	few	TRBJ2-7	TRBV5-1	CASSLESPGWGLGVDF	TGCGCCAGCAGCTTGGAAAGCCCGGGATGGGGGTTAGGCGTTGACTTC
TRBD1	many	TRBJ2-1	TRBV28	CASRPTGFYNEQFF	TGTGCCAGCAGGCCGACAGGGTTTTACAATGAGCAGTTCTTC
NA	once	TRBJ2-3	TRBV5-1	CASSFDKGSAQYF	TGCGCCAGCAGCTTCGATAAGGGGAGTGCGCAGTATTTT
NA	many	TRBJ2-5	TRBV2	CASWRGRETQYF	TGTGCCAGCTGGAGGGGGAGGGAGACCCAGTACTTC
NA	many	TRBJ2-1	TRBV7-9	CASSYPFRGANNEQFF	TGTGCCAGCAGCTACCCCTTTAGGGGGGCCAACAATGAGCAGTTCTTC
TRBD1	many	TRBJ1-1	TRBV5-1	CASRLDRASTEAFF	TGCGCCAGCAGGCTGGACAGGGCGAGCACTGAAGCTTTCTTT
TRBD2	many	TRBJ2-1	TRBV6-2/TRBV6-3	CASSPNGRATEQFF	TGTGCCAGCAGCCCCAACGGGAGGGCCACTGAGCAGTTCTTC
NA	many	TRBJ2-5	TRBV5-1	CASSRGLLRQETQYF	TGCGCCAGCAGCCGTGGACTCCTTCGACAAGAGACCCAGTACTTC
NA	many	TRBJ1-1	TRBV7-9	CASSLEGEAFF	TGTGCCAGCAGCTTAGAGGGTGAAGCTTTCTTT
NA	many	TRBJ2-6	TRBV5-1	CASSPSSGANVLTF	TGCGCCAGCAGTCCCAGCTCTGGGGCCAACGTCCTGACTTTC
NA	NA	TRBJ1-5	TRBV28	CASRLSNQPQHF	TGTGCCAGCAGGTTAAGCAATCAGCCCCAGCATTTT
NA	many	TRBJ2-6	TRBV30	CAWSVNAGAIGANVLTF	TGTGCCTGGAGTGTTAATGCAGGGGCTATTGGGGCCAACGTCCTGACTTTC
NA	many	TRBJ1-6	TRBV27	CASSKRTATALTNSPLHF	TGTGCCAGCAGTAAACGGACGGCCACGGCGCTGACTAATTCACCCCTCCACTTT
NA	many	TRBJ2-1	TRBV6-2/TRBV6-3	CASSLNWESWNNEQFF	TGTGCCAGCAGCCTCAATTGGGAGTCTTGGAACAATGAGCAGTTCTTC
NA	many	TRBJ2-4	TRBV4-2	CASSQGRAQNIQYF	TGTGCCAGCAGCCAAGGGCGAGCTCAAAACATTCAGTACTTC
TRBD1	NA	TRBJ1-1	TRBV14	CASSRNRGFANTEAFF	TGTGCCAGCAGCCGAAACAGGGGCTTTGCGAACACTGAAGCTTTCTTT
TRBD2	many	TRBJ2-5	TRBV12-3/TRBV12-4	CASSVGTSGGAPGKETQYF	TGTGCCAGCAGTGTAGGGACTAGCGGGGGGGCTCCTGGCAAAGAGACCCAGTACTTC
NA	many	TRBJ2-6	TRBV28	CAAGFYSGANVLTF	TGTGCCGCCGGATTCTACTCTGGGGCCAACGTCCTGACTTTC
TRBD2	many	TRBJ2-1	TRBV6-2/TRBV6-3	CASSYLGLAGVLYNEQFF	TGTGCCAGCAGTTACTTGGGACTAGCGGGGGTTCTTTACAATGAGCAGTTCTTC
NA	NA	TRBJ2-6	TRBV2	CASVFDAGANVLTF	TGTGCCAGCGTCTTTGACGCTGGGGCCAACGTCCTGACTTTC
TRBD2	many	TRBJ2-7	TRBV11-3	CASSLEAGARYEQYF	TGTGCCAGCAGCTTAGAAGCGGGAGCGCGTTACGAGCAGTACTTC
NA	many	TRBJ2-4	TRBV2	CASSETPVTENIQYF	TGTGCCAGCAGTGAAACACCCGTGACCGAAAACATTCAGTACTTC
TRBD1	many	TRBJ1-2	TRBV7-8	CASSLGREQGAGYTF	TGTGCCAGCAGCCTTGGGAGGGAACAGGGGGCCGGCTACACCTTC
TRBD1	many	TRBJ1-1	TRBV2	CASRDREGTEAFF	TGTGCCAGCAGAGACAGGGAGGGGACTGAAGCTTTCTTT
NA	many	TRBJ2-2	TRBV4-2	CASSQVQGLTGELFF	TGTGCCAGCAGCCAAGTCCAGGGGCTCACCGGGGAGCTGTTTTTT
NA	many	TRBJ1-1	TRBV29-1	CSVDGRHSQRAFF	TGCAGCGTTGATGGACGACACTCCCAGAGAGCTTTCTTT
TRBD1	few	TRBJ2-3	TRBV7-8	CASSRRTGVRTDTQYF	TGTGCCAGCAGCCGGCGGACAGGGGTGAGGACAGATACGCAGTATTTT
NA	NA	TRBJ2-2	TRBV4-2	CASSHQGRVVETGELFF	TGTGCCAGCAGCCACCAGGGGCGGGTTGTAGAGACCGGGGAGCTGTTTTTT
NA	many	TRBJ2-2	TRBV7-3	CASGGGAGELFF	TGTGCCAGCGGGGGTGGGGCCGGGGAGCTGTTTTTT